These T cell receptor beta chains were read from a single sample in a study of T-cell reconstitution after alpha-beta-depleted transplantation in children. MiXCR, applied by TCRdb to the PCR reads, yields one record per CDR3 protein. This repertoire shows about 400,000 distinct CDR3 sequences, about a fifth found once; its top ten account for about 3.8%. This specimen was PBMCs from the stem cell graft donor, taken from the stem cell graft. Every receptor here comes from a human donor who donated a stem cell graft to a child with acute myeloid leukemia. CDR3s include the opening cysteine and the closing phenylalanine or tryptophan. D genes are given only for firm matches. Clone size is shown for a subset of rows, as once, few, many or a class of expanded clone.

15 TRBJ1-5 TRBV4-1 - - CASSHPGTVNQPQHF TGCGCCAGCAGCCATCCCGGGACGGTCAATCAGCCCCAGCATTTT
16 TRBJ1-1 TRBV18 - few CASSPPNGASYTEAFF TGTGCCAGCTCACCACCGAACGGGGCCTCGTACACTGAAGCTTTCTTT
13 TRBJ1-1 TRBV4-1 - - CASSQGVHTEAFF TGCGCCAGCAGCCAGGGGGTTCACACTGAAGCTTTCTTT
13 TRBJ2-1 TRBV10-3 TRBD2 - CALGLAGTNEQFF TGTGCCCTCGGACTAGCGGGAACAAATGAGCAGTTCTTC
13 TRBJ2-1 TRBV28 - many CASKLDGYNEQFF TGTGCCAGCAAACTGGACGGATACAATGAGCAGTTCTTC
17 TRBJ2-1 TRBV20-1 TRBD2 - CSASTSPGLAGANEQFF TGCAGTGCTAGCACCAGCCCGGGACTAGCGGGAGCCAATGAGCAGTTCTTC
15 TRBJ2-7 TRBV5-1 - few CASSLDPGHSYEQYF TGCGCCAGCAGCTTGGATCCAGGCCATTCCTACGAGCAGTACTTC
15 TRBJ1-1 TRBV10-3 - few CAITATLPLGAEAFF TGTGCCATCACAGCCACACTCCCCTTGGGGGCTGAAGCTTTCTTT
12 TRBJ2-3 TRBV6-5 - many CASSLAGITQYF TGTGCCAGCAGTTTAGCAGGCATTACGCAGTATTTT
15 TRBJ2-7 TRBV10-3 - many CAISEGEGGSYEQYF TGTGCCATCAGTGAGGGTGAGGGGGGCTCCTACGAGCAGTACTTC